Listed here are 19 T cell receptor beta chains from one sample, sequenced in a study of cytomegalovirus exposure and HLA in healthy donors. It was with 60 Vbeta and 13 Jbeta primers that the PCR ran. Repertoires were generated with immunoSEQ multiplex PCR, while TCRdb's copy carries only in-frame clones and drops some. The table has roughly 250,000 clones, around 80% seen once; the top ten hold roughly 0.31%. Sequenced material: PBMCs. These receptor sequences come from a girl aged 2 to 9 in good health and CMV-seronegative.

The V gene is TRBV9, the J gene TRBJ2-5; 13 bases align to TRBD2. The CDR3 length is 16 residues. Losses at the gene ends were 3 bases for V and 5 bases for J; bases not matched to a gene: 7. Germline values: CDR1 SGDLS, CDR2 YYNGEE. CDR3 nucleotide sequence: TGTGCCAGCAGCGCTACTAGCGGGAGGGCCGGCGAGACCCAGTACTTC. Translating it yields CASSATSGRAGETQYF.

This chain links TRBV6-5 with TRBJ1-6; D may be TRBD1 (5 bases). This CDR3 spans 13 amino acids. V dropped 6 bases and J dropped 9 bases, with 12 bases sitting between them. In germline, CDR1 is MNHEY, CDR2 SVGAGI. For the CDR3, the DNA is TGTGCCAGCAGCCCCTCCAGGGTTTCACCCCTCCACTTT. Translation: CASSPSRVSPLHF.

This clone appeared a single time. The chain has TRBV7-8 and TRBJ1-4; TRBD1 matches at 8 bases. Germline CDR1 reads SGHVS; CDR2 reads FQNEAQ. The CDR3 covers 14 residues. V was pared by 4 bases and J by 8 bases, with 6 bases of the junction left unmatched. CDR3 protein: CASSSRQGKEKLFF. As DNA, the CDR3 is TGTGCCAGCAGCTCACGACAGGGGAAGGAAAAACTGTTTTTT.

The rearrangement links TRBV4-1 to TRBJ1-1; 9 bases agree with TRBD1. V trimming: 1 base; J trimming: 6 bases; junction bases outside the gene matches: 6. Germline CDR1 and CDR2: MGHRA and YSYEKL. The CDR3 spans 15 residues. The CDR3, as DNA: TGCGCCAGCAGCCAAGTTGGGACAGGGTACGCTGAAGCTTTCTTT. This codes for CASSQVGTGYAEAFF.

This clone showed up just a few times. The V call is TRBV6-5, the J call TRBJ1-1, with 7 bases fitting TRBD1. The germline V gene encodes CDR1 MNHEY and CDR2 SVGAGI. The ends lost 6 bases at V and 9 bases at J; junction bases unmatched: 7. There are 12 residues in the CDR3. The CDR3 region is CASSETGTKAFF. The DNA of the CDR3 is TGTGCCAGCAGCGAGACAGGGACCAAAGCTTTCTTT.

The CDR3 sequence is CASRPGTLYNEQFF. Here the CDR3 DNA reads TGTGCCAGCAGGCCCGGGACTTTATACAATGAGCAGTTCTTC. This chain joins TRBV11-1 and TRBJ2-1; perhaps TRBD2 as D (6 bases). CDR1 and CDR2 from the germline V gene are SGHAT and FQDESV (reference sequence). The CDR3 extends over 14 amino acids. Trimming removed 6 bases at V and 4 bases at J, with 13 bases between.

V is TRBV28 and J is TRBJ2-1; no definite D call. The germline CDR1 and CDR2 sequences are MDHEN and SYDVKM. The V end lost 6 bases, the J end lost 0 bases, and 12 bases lay between the germline ends. The CDR3 is 15 residues long. The CDR3 coding sequence is TGTGCCAGCAGGTCTAACAGAGCCTCCTACAATGAGCAGTTCTTC. The encoded protein is CASRSNRASYNEQFF.

The chain employs TRBV19 and TRBJ1-2; no clear D gene. V dropped 5 bases and J dropped 4 bases, with 17 bases sitting between them. The CDR3 has 15 residues. CDR1 and CDR2 (germline): LNHDA, SQIVND (reference sequence). CDR3 coding DNA: TGTGCCAGTAGTCCGCGAATCCGCCGGGGCTATGGCTACACCTTC. Translation gives CASSPRIRRGYGYTF.

The chain has TRBV6-1 and TRBJ2-7, with 11 positions matching TRBD2. The CDR3 has 15 residues. Germline trimming cut 3 bases from V and 0 bases from J; bases unmatched to any gene: 1. Per the germline V gene, CDR1 is MNHNS and CDR2 is SASEGT. The CDR3 region has the DNA TGTGCCAGCAGTGAGGGACTAGCGGACTCCTACGAGCAGTACTTC. Its translation: CASSEGLADSYEQYF.

The chain employs TRBV7-6 and TRBJ1-6; TRBD1 is a possible D gene (5 bases). V was cut by 1 base and J by 11 bases, with 12 bases left in between. Germline values: CDR1 SGHVS, CDR2 FNYEAQ. The CDR3 length is 14 residues. CDR3 residues: CASSLDPGLAPLHF. The CDR3 nucleotides read TGTGCCAGCAGCTTAGATCCAGGGTTAGCACCCCTCCACTTT.

The V and J genes are TRBV7-9 and TRBJ2-1; 9 bases line up with TRBD2. CDR1 SEHNR and CDR2 FQNEAQ come from the germline V gene (reference sequence). There are 15 residues in the CDR3. Trimming cost V 6 bases and J 5 bases; bases outside gene matches: 8. CDR3 DNA sequence: TGTGCCAGCAGTCAAAGCGGGGGGACCCACAATGAGCAGTTCTTC. This codes for CASSQSGGTHNEQFF.

The CDR3 DNA reads TGTGCCAGCTCACCATTGAGAGGTCACACGGGGTTTTCCTACAATGAGCAGTTCTTC. This gives the protein CASSPLRGHTGFSYNEQFF. This rearrangement joins TRBV18 to TRBJ2-1; maybe TRBD2 (5 bases). V was cut by 2 bases and J by 1 base, with 21 bases left in between. This CDR3 comprises 19 residues. CDR1 is KGHSH and CDR2 is LQKENI in the germline V gene.

V and J are TRBV5-4 and TRBJ2-2; 11 bases align to TRBD2. The CDR3 has 15 amino acids. The V gene's germline CDR1 is SGHNT and CDR2 YYREEE (reference sequence). The V segment lost 5 bases and the J segment 7 bases; nucleotides outside the gene matches: 7. CDR3 residues: CASSHSGRADGELFF. The DNA for the CDR3 is TGTGCCAGCAGTCATAGCGGGAGGGCCGACGGGGAGCTGTTTTTT.

V gene TRBV7-7 combines with J gene TRBJ2-1; the match to TRBD1 covers 11 bases. Germline values: CDR1 SSHAT, CDR2 FNYEAQ (reference sequence). J gave up 6 bases and V 2 bases, and 9 bases lay outside the gene matches. This CDR3 contains 17 residues. CDR3 loop: CASSLRPGTGGLNEQFF. CDR3 bases: TGTGCCAGCAGCTTAAGGCCGGGGACAGGGGGTCTCAATGAGCAGTTCTTC.

The chain recombines TRBV11-2 with TRBJ1-5; 8 nucleotides line up with TRBD1. Germline CDR1 and CDR2: SGHAT and FQNNGV. This CDR3 spans 12 amino acids. The junction had 4 bases not matched to a gene; V was cut back by 6 bases and J by 9 bases. The DNA of the CDR3 is TGTGCCAGCAGTTACGACAGGGGGCCCCAGCATTTT. Encoded protein: CASSYDRGPQHF.

This chain links TRBV25-1 with TRBJ2-7; 7 nucleotides align to TRBD1. CDR3 length: 14 amino acids. The germline CDR1 and CDR2 sequences are MGHDK and SYGVNS. With V trimmed by 6 bases and J by 5 bases, 10 bases remained unmatched. CDR3 sequence reads: CASRSDRVRDEQYF. DNA for the CDR3: TGTGCCAGCAGGTCCGACAGGGTTCGCGACGAGCAGTACTTC.

V and J are TRBV18 and TRBJ2-3; D may be TRBD2 (5 bases). The germline gives CDR1 KGHSH, CDR2 LQKENI. This CDR3 spans 17 amino acids. V dropped 3 bases and J dropped 2 bases, with 18 bases sitting between them. CDR3 residues: CASSPTSSPSFTDTQYF. CDR3 coding DNA: TGTGCCAGCTCACCCACCTCTAGCCCCAGCTTCACAGATACGCAGTATTTT. Based on the CDR3 plus reference TRBV18 and TRBJ2-3, the full variable domain is NAGVMQNPRHLVRRRGQEARLRCSPMKGHSHVYWYRQLPEEGLKFMVYLQKENIIDESGMPKERFSAEFPKEGPSILRIQQVVRGDSAAYFCASSPTSSPSFTDTQYFGPGTRLTVL.

The chain links TRBV6-1 to TRBJ2-7; tentatively, D is TRBD1 (6 bases). The CDR3 consists of 19 residues. The germline V gene encodes CDR1 MNHNS and CDR2 SASEGT. Trimming removed 0 bases from V and 1 base from J, with 22 bases in between. Written as DNA, the CDR3 is TGTGCCAGCAGTGAAGCAGTGAGGAGCAGGGGAACCGCTTCCTACGAGCAGTACTTC. Translation gives CASSEAVRSRGTASYEQYF.

For this clone: This specimen includes other DNA sequences encoding the same CDR3. The rearrangement links TRBV5-4 to TRBJ2-3; 14 nucleotides agree with TRBD2. Unmatched junction bases numbered 1, after V lost 1 base and J lost 3 bases. The germline gives CDR1 SGHNT, CDR2 YYREEE (reference sequence). CDR3 size: 16 residues. As DNA, the CDR3 is TGTGCCAGCAGCTTGAGACTAGCGGGAGGGACAGATACGCAGTATTTT. It translates to CASSLRLAGGTDTQYF.